This is a list of T cell receptor beta chains from one sample in a study of T cells after posttransplantation cyclophosphamide. Assay: immunoSEQ multiplex PCR; the TCRdb copy retains only in-frame clones and omits some. The data contain 5,500 to 8,000 clones, 85% to 95% of them singletons. The material was CD8+ T cells sorted from blood, obtained after allogeneic stem cell transplant with posttransplant cyclophosphamide. The receptor source for this set is a male patient in his sixties or seventies who received an allogeneic stem cell transplant from a related donor and was CMV-positive. A subset of T cells may come from the graft donor. CDR3s include the opening cysteine and the closing phenylalanine or tryptophan. Each record gives: J gene, V gene, D gene, clone size, CDR3 protein, CDR3 DNA. D genes are given only for firm matches. Clone size is given for some rows only: seen once, a few or many times, or a class if the clone is expanded.

J gene: TRBJ2-5; V gene: TRBV29-1; D gene: TRBD1; clone size: -; CDR3 protein: CSVPTGDETQYF; CDR3 DNA: TGCAGCGTTCCGACAGGGGATGAGACCCAGTACTTC
J gene: TRBJ2-1; V gene: TRBV20-1; D gene: -; clone size: -; CDR3 protein: CSADQGNEQFF; CDR3 DNA: TGCAGTGCCGATCAGGGGAATGAGCAGTTCTTC
J gene: TRBJ2-7; V gene: TRBV5-6; D gene: TRBD2; clone size: -; CDR3 protein: CASSLLAVSSYEQYF; CDR3 DNA: TGTGCCAGCAGCTTACTAGCGGTGAGCTCCTACGAGCAGTACTTC
J gene: TRBJ2-7; V gene: TRBV7-6; D gene: TRBD2; clone size: -; CDR3 protein: CASRLTSAASTYEQYF; CDR3 DNA: TGTGCCAGCAGGTTAACTAGCGCGGCCAGTACCTACGAGCAGTACTTC
J gene: TRBJ1-6; V gene: TRBV18; D gene: TRBD1; clone size: -; CDR3 protein: CASSDRGTYSPLHF; CDR3 DNA: TGTGCCAGCTCAGACAGGGGGACCTATTCACCCCTCCACTTT
J gene: TRBJ1-5; V gene: TRBV19; D gene: TRBD1; clone size: large; CDR3 protein: CASSPLLGGSQPQHF; CDR3 DNA: TGTGCCAGTAGTCCACTGCTAGGGGGCAGTCAGCCCCAGCATTTT
J gene: TRBJ2-7; V gene: TRBV7-9; D gene: TRBD1; clone size: -; CDR3 protein: CASSSRDRGEQYF; CDR3 DNA: TGTGCCAGCAGCTCCCGGGACAGGGGGGAGCAGTACTTC
J gene: TRBJ1-1; V gene: TRBV5-6; D gene: -; clone size: once; CDR3 protein: CASSLVRNTEAFF; CDR3 DNA: TGTGCCAGCAGCTTGGTCCGGAACACTGAAGCTTTCTTT
J gene: TRBJ2-7; V gene: TRBV27; D gene: TRBD2; clone size: -; CDR3 protein: CASSLSSSGPYEQYF; CDR3 DNA: TGTGCCAGCAGTTTATCGTCTAGCGGCCCCTACGAGCAGTACTTC
J gene: TRBJ1-3; V gene: TRBV4-1; D gene: TRBD1; clone size: -; CDR3 protein: CASSQEGQASGNTIYF; CDR3 DNA: TGCGCCAGCAGCCAAGAGGGACAGGCCTCTGGAAACACCATATATTTT
J gene: TRBJ2-3; V gene: TRBV9; D gene: -; clone size: -; CDR3 protein: CASSVASLGTDTQYF; CDR3 DNA: TGTGCCAGCAGCGTAGCGTCCCTAGGCACAGATACGCAGTATTTT
J gene: TRBJ2-7; V gene: TRBV5-5; D gene: TRBD1; clone size: once; CDR3 protein: CASSLGDRVDEQYF; CDR3 DNA: TGTGCCAGCAGCTTGGGGGACAGGGTGGACGAGCAGTACTTC
J gene: TRBJ1-2; V gene: TRBV19; D gene: TRBD1; clone size: -; CDR3 protein: CATSGQGAGGYTF; CDR3 DNA: TGTGCCACCTCGGGACAGGGGGCTGGTGGCTACACCTTC
J gene: TRBJ2-7; V gene: TRBV9; D gene: TRBD1; clone size: -; CDR3 protein: CASSVGQGRPYEQYF; CDR3 DNA: TGTGCCAGCAGCGTAGGACAGGGTCGTCCCTACGAGCAGTACTTC
J gene: TRBJ1-1; V gene: TRBV7-3; D gene: -; clone size: -; CDR3 protein: CASSAAGSTEAFF; CDR3 DNA: TGTGCCAGCAGCGCTGCGGGGAGCACTGAAGCTTTCTTT
J gene: TRBJ2-3; V gene: TRBV10-3; D gene: TRBD1; clone size: -; CDR3 protein: CAISEGGQGSTDTQYF; CDR3 DNA: TGTGCCATCAGTGAGGGGGGACAGGGGTCCACAGATACGCAGTATTTT
J gene: TRBJ1-5; V gene: TRBV28; D gene: -; clone size: -; CDR3 protein: CASSTGQLVGNSNQPQHF; CDR3 DNA: TGTGCCAGCAGTACCGGACAGCTAGTTGGAAATAGCAATCAGCCCCAGCATTTT
J gene: TRBJ2-1; V gene: TRBV9; D gene: -; clone size: -; CDR3 protein: CASSVGGGTRQFF; CDR3 DNA: -
J gene: TRBJ2-7; V gene: TRBV15; D gene: -; clone size: -; CDR3 protein: CATSLTGTDEQYF; CDR3 DNA: TGTGCCACCAGCTTGACCGGGACTGACGAGCAGTACTTC
J gene: TRBJ2-7; V gene: TRBV4-1; D gene: -; clone size: -; CDR3 protein: CASSQDIVQGMDEQYF; CDR3 DNA: TGCGCCAGCAGCCAAGATATCGTGCAGGGAATGGACGAGCAGTACTTC
J gene: TRBJ2-1; V gene: TRBV5-6; D gene: TRBD2; clone size: -; CDR3 protein: CASSLREGTYNEQFF; CDR3 DNA: TGTGCCAGCAGCTTGAGGGAGGGGACCTACAATGAGCAGTTCTTC
J gene: TRBJ2-1; V gene: TRBV2; D gene: TRBD2; clone size: -; CDR3 protein: CASSEALTSGGRGEQFF; CDR3 DNA: TGTGCCAGCAGTGAAGCCCTGACTAGCGGGGGACGCGGTGAGCAGTTCTTC
J gene: TRBJ1-1; V gene: TRBV2; D gene: -; clone size: -; CDR3 protein: CASTQVRNMNTEAFF; CDR3 DNA: TGTGCCAGCACCCAGGTCAGGAATATGAACACTGAAGCTTTCTTT
J gene: TRBJ1-2; V gene: TRBV2; D gene: -; clone size: once; CDR3 protein: CASSEAWGGVYGYTF; CDR3 DNA: TGTGCCAGCAGTGAAGCGTGGGGGGGCGTCTATGGCTACACCTTC
J gene: TRBJ1-2; V gene: TRBV14; D gene: TRBD1; clone size: -; CDR3 protein: CASSQDLGPGTERMYGYTF; CDR3 DNA: TGTGCCAGCAGCCAAGATCTTGGTCCGGGGACAGAGCGAATGTATGGCTACACCTTC
J gene: TRBJ2-7; V gene: TRBV5-1; D gene: TRBD1; clone size: -; CDR3 protein: CASSLTGQGYEQYF; CDR3 DNA: TGCGCCAGCAGCTTGACGGGACAGGGCTACGAGCAGTACTTC
J gene: TRBJ1-1; V gene: TRBV27; D gene: -; clone size: -; CDR3 protein: CASSQSSEYTEAFF; CDR3 DNA: TGTGCCAGCAGCCAAAGTTCCGAGTACACTGAAGCTTTCTTT